This T cell receptor (beta chain) was documented in a study of T cell responses to AZD1222 COVID-19 vaccine. Of note for this clone: The antigen is not known.

The CDR3 consists of 13 residues. V was pared by 5 bases and J by 2 bases, with 12 bases between. CDR1 and CDR2 (germline): GTSNPN, SVGIG (reference sequence). Findings of the study overall: In a largely white British group with more females than males, clonal diversity was possibly underestimated.

The method was immunoSEQ multiplex PCR; TCRdb's version includes in-frame clones alone and lacks a portion of them. The sample lists approximately 100,000 clones; about 87% were seen once. The chain couples TRBV30 to TRBJ1-1; perhaps TRBD1 as D (5 bases). The sample in question was peripheral blood, obtained 28 days after the second AZD1222 dose. This receptor was obtained from an adult who received the AZD1222 COVID-19 vaccine. In DNA, the CDR3 is TGTGCCTGGCTGACAGCCCGAAACACTGAAGCTTTCTTT. It translates to CAWLTARNTEAFF.